This entry lists 4 T cell receptor beta chains sequenced from one sample in a study of quantifying T cell responses using KT2 cells. Study overall: Reverse transcription used primers in the TCR alpha and beta constant regions.

Each cDNA got a UMI-containing oligo ligated at its 3' end. The first PCR ran roughly 4 cycles with an equimolar RC1.1 and RC1.2 beta primer mix. One entry per CDR3 protein results from TCRdb running MiXCR on the UMI-ligation and nested PCR reads. The profile shows 25,000 to 40,000 distinct CDR3 sequences, under 13% of them singletons. The specimen sequenced was PBMCs spiked with cells of the T cell clone KT2. These receptors originate from a human donor.

This clonotype was seen more than once but under ten times. CDR3 DNA sequence: TGTGCCAGCTCACCAAGGCGGGGGGTTGAAGGTGAGCAGTTCTTC. It is translated as CASSPRRGVEGEQFF. The chain employs TRBV18 and TRBJ2-1, with 8 bases that match TRBD2. V lost 2 bases, J lost 9 bases, and 9 bases stayed unmatched. CDR3 length: 15 residues. Germline assignment: CDR1 KGHSH and CDR2 LQKENI.

In nucleotides, the CDR3 is TGTGCCAGTAGTAGCCGGGACAGGACTCCCTACAATGAGCAGTTCTTC. Translated: CASSSRDRTPYNEQFF. The chain has TRBV19 and TRBJ2-1; 8 bases match TRBD1. V lost 4 bases to trimming and J lost 2 bases; unmatched junction nucleotides: 7. This CDR3 region has 16 residues. Germline CDR1 reads LNHDA; CDR2 reads SQIVND (reference sequence). The full variable domain, in which reference TRBV19 and TRBJ2-1 provide the parts outside the CDR3, is DGGITQSPKYLFRKEGQNVTLSCEQNLNHDAMYWYRQDPGQGLRLIYYSQIVNDFQKGDIAEGYSVSREKKESFPLTVTSAQKNPTAFYLCASSSRDRTPYNEQFFGPGTRLTVL.

There are a few counts of this clonotype. The chain uses TRBV2 and TRBJ2-2, with 7 nucleotides matching TRBD2. With 4 bases clipped from V and 10 bases from J, the junction kept 9 bases outside the gene matches. The CDR3 extends over 14 amino acids. CDR1 SNHLY and CDR2 FYNNEI come from the germline V gene. The CDR3 spells CASSAQRGFEELFF. CDR3 in DNA: TGTGCCAGCAGTGCCCAGCGGGGATTCGAGGAGCTGTTTTTT.

This sequence joins TRBV20-1 and TRBJ2-1; 11 bases fit TRBD2. CDR1 and CDR2 from the germline V gene are DFQATT and SNEGSKA (reference sequence). The V gene end was trimmed by 6 bases and the J gene end by 4 bases; junction bases not matched to a gene: 8. The CDR3 is made up of 15 amino acids. This chain's CDR3 is CSATPGTSGYNEQFF. CDR3 DNA sequence: TGCAGTGCCACCCCTGGGACTAGCGGATACAATGAGCAGTTCTTC.